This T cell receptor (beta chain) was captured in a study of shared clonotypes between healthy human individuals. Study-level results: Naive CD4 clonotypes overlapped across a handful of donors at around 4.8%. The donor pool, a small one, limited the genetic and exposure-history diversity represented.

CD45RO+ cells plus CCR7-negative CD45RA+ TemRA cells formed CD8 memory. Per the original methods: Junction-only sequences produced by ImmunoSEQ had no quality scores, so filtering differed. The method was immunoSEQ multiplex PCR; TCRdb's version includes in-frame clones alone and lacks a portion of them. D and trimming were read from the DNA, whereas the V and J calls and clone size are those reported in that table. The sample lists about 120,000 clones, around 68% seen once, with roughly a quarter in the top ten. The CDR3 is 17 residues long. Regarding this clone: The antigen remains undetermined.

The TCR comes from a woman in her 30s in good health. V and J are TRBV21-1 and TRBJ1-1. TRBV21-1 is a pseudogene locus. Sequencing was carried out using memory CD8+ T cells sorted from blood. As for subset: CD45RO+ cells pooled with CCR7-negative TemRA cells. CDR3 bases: TGTGCCAGCATTCCGACTGGGGGTAGAGAACCGAACACTGAAGCTTTCTTT. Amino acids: CASIPTGGREPNTEAFF.